This record concerns one T cell receptor beta chain sequence. Antigen unknown. Both 60 Vbeta primers and 13 Jbeta primers went into the PCR. Some clones are missing from TCRdb's copy, which holds only in-frame ones; the method was immunoSEQ multiplex PCR. The data contain around 170,000 clones, over 75% of them singletons. The CDR3 is 15 amino acids. In germline, CDR1 is GTSNPN, CDR2 SVGIG (reference sequence). Trimming removed 0 bases at V and 9 bases at J, with 20 bases between. These data belong to a study of cytomegalovirus exposure and HLA in healthy donors. Across the whole study: Researchers found that more than 70% of fewer than 450 genotyped donors fell within the Caucasian-associated ancestry cluster.

Study-wide findings and caveats: A later analysis, which compared TCR beta chains of equal frequency, found the HLA-associated ones more clonally expanded. Further analysis was carried out later, and it showed several of the most significant clusters appearing linked to common viral pathogens. The investigators catalogued 180 or so TCR beta chains as cytomegalovirus-associated.

The TCR comes from a woman aged 50 to 60 in good health and CMV-seropositive. The sequenced sample consisted of PBMCs. V usage is TRBV30 and J usage is TRBJ1-2; no clear D gene. This chain's CDR3 is CAWSVRPGSLIRYTF. The DNA of the CDR3 is TGTGCCTGGAGTGTACGACCGGGGAGTTTAATTCGCTACACCTTC.